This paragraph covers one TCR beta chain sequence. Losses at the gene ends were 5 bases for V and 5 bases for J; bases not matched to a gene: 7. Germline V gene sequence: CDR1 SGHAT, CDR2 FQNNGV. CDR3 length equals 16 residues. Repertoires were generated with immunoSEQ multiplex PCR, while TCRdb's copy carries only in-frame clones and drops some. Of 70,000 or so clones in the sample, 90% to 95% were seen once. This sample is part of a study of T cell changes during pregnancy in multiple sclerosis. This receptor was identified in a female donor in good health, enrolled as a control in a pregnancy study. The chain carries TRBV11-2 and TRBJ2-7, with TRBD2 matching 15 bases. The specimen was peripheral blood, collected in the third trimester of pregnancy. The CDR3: CASSRGTSGRTHEQYF. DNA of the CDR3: TGTGCCAGCAGCCGAGGGACTAGCGGGAGGACCCACGAGCAGTACTTC.